These T cell receptor beta chains were read from a single sample in a study of blood T cell repertoires in COVID-19. TCRdb's copy holds only in-frame clones and misses some; the assay was immunoSEQ multiplex PCR. The repertoire holds more than 200,000 clones, with roughly 80% as singletons. Sequencing was performed on peripheral blood. These receptors were taken from a man older than 75 with acute or convalescent COVID-19. Each CDR3 is given with its conserved first and last residue. Each record gives: clone size, J gene, D gene, V gene, CDR3 protein, CDR3 DNA. A D gene is named only where the DNA matches it firmly. Size tells how often a clone was seen (once, few, many) or the class of an expanded clone, and some rows leave it out.

>.|TRBJ1-5|.|TRBV4-2
CASSQEGDTAFSNQPQHF
TGTGCCAGCAGCCAAGAAGGGGACACGGCCTTTAGCAATCAGCCCCAGCATTTT
>.|TRBJ1-6|TRBD1|TRBV7-8
CASTPRQGTNSPLHF
TGTGCCAGCACCCCCCGACAGGGGACGAATTCACCCCTCCACTTT
>.|TRBJ2-7|TRBD2|TRBV11-1
CASSLLPAGGLEQYF
TGTGCCAGCAGCTTACTGCCAGCGGGGGGGCTTGAGCAGTACTTC
>.|TRBJ1-2|TRBD1|TRBV24-1
CATSDQGQHYGYTF
TGTGCCACCAGTGACCAGGGACAGCACTATGGCTACACCTTC
>.|TRBJ2-3|.|TRBV4-1
CASSQNGISTDTQYF
TGCGCCAGCAGCCAAAACGGGATAAGCACAGATACGCAGTATTTT
>.|TRBJ1-2|.|TRBV4-1
CASSQDAGMAGQPKANYGYTF
TGCGCCAGCAGCCAAGATGCGGGGATGGCAGGCCAGCCAAAAGCTAACTATGGCTACACCTTC
>.|TRBJ1-4|TRBD1|TRBV18
CASSLGQGAYEKLFF
TGTGCCAGCTCCCTCGGACAGGGGGCATATGAAAAACTGTTTTTT
>.|TRBJ1-2|.|TRBV18
CASSQQGTRPGYTF
TGTGCCAGCTCCCAACAGGGTACTCGCCCCGGCTACACCTTC
>.|TRBJ1-3|.|TRBV25-1
CASSSTFGSGNTIYF
TGTGCCAGCAGTTCGACGTTCGGGTCTGGAAACACCATATATTTT
>.|TRBJ2-3|.|TRBV5-1
CASSGSTGPTDTQYF
TGCGCCAGCAGCGGATCGACAGGACCCACAGATACGCAGTATTTT
>.|TRBJ2-7|.|TRBV5-1
CASSLRSSVAGSIHEQYF
TGCGCCAGCAGCTTGCGAAGCAGCGTGGCAGGGTCTATCCACGAGCAGTACTTC
>.|TRBJ2-5|TRBD2|TRBV5-1
CASSPGAERGAQYF
TGCGCCAGCAGCCCTGGCGCAGAGCGGGGGGCCCAGTACTTC
>.|TRBJ2-3|TRBD1|TRBV29-1
CSADRGTDTQYF
TGCAGCGCGGACAGGGGTACAGATACGCAGTATTTT
>few|TRBJ1-1|.|TRBV10-3
CAISERGDAEAFF
TGTGCCATCAGTGAGCGCGGAGACGCTGAAGCTTTCTTT
>.|TRBJ2-7|TRBD1|TRBV3-1/TRBV3-2
CASSPRDRAISYEQYF
TGTGCCAGCAGCCCGCGGGACAGGGCCATTTCCTACGAGCAGTACTTC